Sequencing of this T cell receptor beta chain was carried out in a study of blood T cells in healthy people across ages. Study conclusions and caveats: Long-lived donors had more naive CD4+ cells and higher diversity than aged donors.

Ten or more counts support this clonotype. Its target is unknown. A second PCR of about 7 to 12 cycles used a sample-barcoded 5' primer and a J-beta primer mix. One entry per CDR3 protein results from TCRdb running MiXCR on the 5' RACE reads. Among 800,000 or so distinct CDR3 sequences, around a quarter were seen once, and the ten largest hold under 4.5%. These data also formed part of another study, on T cells of mothers and their children.

Sequenced material: blood. The source is a boy younger than 18 in good health.

The CDR3 sequence is CASSLDRVGYEQYF. The CDR3 coding sequence is TGTGCCAGCAGCCTGGACAGGGTCGGTTACGAGCAGTACTTC. The chain couples TRBV7-2 to TRBJ2-7, with 8 bases identical to TRBD1. Losses at the gene ends were 5 bases for V and 4 bases for J; bases not matched to a gene: 7. This CDR3 comprises 14 residues. Germline CDR1 SGHTA, CDR2 FQGNSA.